The 12 T cell receptor beta chains below come from one sample, sequenced in a study of blood T cell repertoires in COVID-19. The data were produced by immunoSEQ multiplex PCR, yet TCRdb's version contains in-frame clones alone and is incomplete. The top ten hold about 12% of the sample, which has over 30,000 clones, roughly 90% seen once. Material for sequencing was peripheral blood. The receptors shown here come from a man between 65 and 79 years old with acute or convalescent COVID-19.

The V gene is TRBV3-1 (or the pseudogene TRBV3-2), the J gene TRBJ2-7; no clear D gene. The CDR3 runs to 12 residues. V lost 1 base and J lost 7, with 8 bases in between. The germline V gene has CDR1 LGHDT and CDR2 YNNKEL (reference sequence). The CDR3 region is CASSQADREQYF. DNA of the CDR3: TGTGCCAGCAGCCAAGCAGATCGAGAGCAGTACTTC.

The chain recombines TRBV19 with TRBJ1-2, with 8 bases fitting TRBD1. The length of the CDR3 is 13 residues. V gave up 5 bases and J gave up 6 bases; unmatched junction bases: 5. The germline CDR1 and CDR2 sequences are LNHDA and SQIVND (reference sequence). CDR3 sequence reads: CASSRGQGDGYTF. The DNA of the CDR3 is TGTGCCAGTAGTCGCGGACAGGGCGATGGCTACACCTTC.

The chain recombines TRBV5-1 with TRBJ1-3; a possible D gene is TRBD1 (6 bases). Trimming removed 4 bases from V and 0 bases from J, with 8 bases in between. Looked up from germline, CDR1 is SGHRS and CDR2 is YFSETQ. The CDR3 is 14 amino acids. CDR3 nucleotide sequence: TGCGCCAGCAGCGCACAGGGCTCTGGAAACACCATATATTTT. Protein: CASSAQGSGNTIYF. The entire variable domain, with the rest obtained from reference TRBV5-1 and TRBJ1-3, is as follows: KAGVTQTPRYLIKTRGQQVTLSCSPISGHRSVSWYQQTPGQGLQFLFEYFSETQRNKGNFPGRFSGRQFSNSRSEMNVSTLELGDSALYLCASSAQGSGNTIYFGEGSWLTVV.

The V and J genes are TRBV4-2 and TRBJ1-4, with no clear D. Germline CDR1 and CDR2: LGHNA and YNFKEQ. V lost 0 bases, J lost 6 bases, and 11 bases lay in between. The CDR3 spans 15 residues. CDR3 region: CASSQDGQEDEKLFF. The CDR3 bases are TGTGCCAGCAGCCAAGATGGTCAGGAGGATGAAAAACTGTTTTTT.

The CDR3 here is CASSLEEGPYEQYF. CDR3 coding DNA: TGTGCCAGCAGCTTAGAGGAGGGACCCTACGAGCAGTACTTC. The rearrangement links TRBV7-8 to TRBJ2-7; a possible D gene is TRBD2 (6 bases). Per germline, CDR1 SGHVS and CDR2 FQNEAQ. Trimming left V 1 base short and J 2 bases short, with 9 bases between. This CDR3 contains 14 residues.

The chain has TRBV7-8 and TRBJ1-1, with TRBD1 identical over 7 bases. This CDR3 is built from 13 residues. Per the germline V gene, CDR1 is SGHVS and CDR2 is FQNEAQ. Germline trimming cut 5 bases from V and 6 bases from J; bases unmatched to any gene: 6. The CDR3 here is CASSMDRSSEAFF. In nucleotides, the CDR3 is TGTGCCAGCAGCATGGACAGGTCCTCTGAAGCTTTCTTT. Looking up the rest from reference TRBV7-8 and TRBJ1-1 gives the full variable domain: GAGVSQSPRYKVAKRGQDVALRCDPISGHVSLFWYQQALGQGPEFLTYFQNEAQLDKSGLPSDRFFAERPEGSVSTLKIQRTQQEDSAVYLCASSMDRSSEAFFGQGTRLTVV.

The chain carries TRBV6-1 and TRBJ1-2, with 9 nucleotides matching TRBD1. This CDR3 contains 14 residues. With 1 base clipped from V and 4 bases from J, the junction kept 1 base outside the gene matches. Looked up from germline, CDR1 is MNHNS and CDR2 is SASEGT. Here the CDR3 reads CASSEGTGVYGYTF. CDR3 coding DNA: TGTGCCAGCAGTGAAGGGACAGGGGTCTATGGCTACACCTTC.

The chain has TRBV7-3 and TRBJ2-1, with 7 bases identical to TRBD2. This CDR3 has 20 residues. Per the germline V gene, CDR1 is SGHTA and CDR2 is FQGTGA. V gave up 4 bases and J gave up 1 base; unmatched junction bases: 19. The CDR3 DNA reads as TGTGCCAGCAGCTCACCACCCGGACTCGGCTCTAGCGGTTCCTACAATGAGCAGTTCTTC. It yields the protein CASSSPPGLGSSGSYNEQFF.

DNA for the CDR3: TGTGCCAGCAGCCCCGGACAGGGTAATTCACCCCTCCACTTT. Protein sequence: CASSPGQGNSPLHF. This sequence joins TRBV6-5 and TRBJ1-6; 8 nucleotides line up with TRBD1. CDR1 MNHEY and CDR2 SVGAGI come from the germline V gene. After removal of 6 bases from V and 6 bases from J, the junction contained 4 bases not matched to a gene. The CDR3 is 14 residues long.

The gene calls are TRBV7-2 and TRBJ1-3; D perhaps matches TRBD1 (6 bases). Trimming stripped 4 bases from V and 0 bases from J, with 13 bases between. The germline V gene has CDR1 SGHTA and CDR2 FQGNSA. The CDR3 has 16 amino acids. CDR3 sequence (DNA): TGTGCCAGCAGCTCTGACAGGTGGTCCTCTGGAAACACCATATATTTT. Its protein is CASSSDRWSSGNTIYF.

The chain links TRBV28 to TRBJ1-6; D is uncertain. V was pared by 6 bases and J by 9 bases, with 9 bases between. The germline gives CDR1 MDHEN, CDR2 SYDVKM. The CDR3 sequence is 12 residues long. CDR3 bases: TGTGCCAGCAGCTCCCGCGGTTCACCCCTCCACTTT. Protein product: CASSSRGSPLHF.

The chain recombines TRBV2 with TRBJ2-1; 10 nucleotides align to TRBD2. There are 15 residues in the CDR3. V was clipped by 6 bases and J by 1 base; unmatched bases: 3. CDR1 is SNHLY, CDR2 FYNNEI, per germline. DNA of the CDR3: TGTGCCAGCAGAGTGACTAGCGGGTCCTACAATGAGCAGTTCTTC. Encoded protein: CASRVTSGSYNEQFF.